Below, 17 T cell receptor beta chains from the same sample are listed, as sequenced in a study of blood T cell repertoires in COVID-19. Assay: immunoSEQ multiplex PCR; the TCRdb copy retains only in-frame clones and omits some. The sample lists more than 300,000 clones, nearly 90% seen once, with around 0.96% in the top ten. The sequenced sample was peripheral blood. These TCRs come from a woman in her forties with COVID-19, enrolled during active disease.

This sequence joins TRBV28 and TRBJ2-7; D gene ambiguous. The germline V gene has CDR1 MDHEN and CDR2 SYDVKM. The CDR3 is 11 residues long. Trimming removed 6 bases at V and 4 bases at J, with 7 bases between. The CDR3 DNA reads as TGTGCCAGCAGCCAGGCTTACGAGCAGTACTTC. The encoded protein is CASSQAYEQYF.

The V gene is TRBV11-2, the J gene TRBJ2-1; D remains ambiguous. The CDR3 sequence is 13 residues long. V dropped 3 bases and J dropped 6 bases, with 9 bases sitting between them. CDR1 is SGHAT and CDR2 is FQNNGV in the germline V gene. The CDR3 DNA follows: TGTGCCAGCAGCTTCGCGGCAGTCAATGAGCAGTTCTTC. This codes for CASSFAAVNEQFF.

The chain has TRBV7-2 and TRBJ1-2, with a possible D match to TRBD1 (6 bases). Looked up from germline, CDR1 is SGHTA and CDR2 is FQGNSA. The V gene lost 1 base and the J gene lost 3 bases, with 21 bases spanning the gap. CDR3 length equals 18 residues. The CDR3 spells CASSLVSVGGARDYGYTF. The DNA for the CDR3 is TGTGCCAGCAGCTTAGTTTCGGTGGGGGGGGCCCGTGACTATGGCTACACCTTC.

This sequence joins TRBV2 and TRBJ2-6; D gene uncertain. This CDR3 contains 16 residues. V was shortened by 0 bases and J by 0 bases, with 6 bases between the two germline ends. Germline lookup yields CDR1 SNHLY and CDR2 FYNNEI. As DNA, the CDR3 is TGTGCCAGCAGTGAAGCCCGGAGCTCTGGGGCCAACGTCCTGACTTTC. Its protein is CASSEARSSGANVLTF.

V usage is TRBV7-6 and J usage is TRBJ1-1; D is perhaps TRBD1 (5 bases). This CDR3 spans 15 amino acids. The germline V and J ends were trimmed by 1 base and 5 bases, with 14 bases remaining between them. The germline V gene has CDR1 SGHVS and CDR2 FNYEAQ. For the CDR3, the DNA is TGTGCCAGCAGCTTAGGATCCGGGGGGGTTACTGAAGCTTTCTTT. Protein: CASSLGSGGVTEAFF.

The J gene is TRBJ1-1, the V gene TRBV18; TRBD1 aligns across 9 bases. The CDR3 contains 16 residues. The germline V gene has CDR1 KGHSH and CDR2 LQKENI. Unmatched junction bases numbered 12, after V lost 0 bases and J lost 10 bases. The CDR3 region has the DNA TGTGCCAGCTCACCACCGGGGACAGGGCCCGGAAGAGGAGCTTTCTTT. It codes for CASSPPGTGPGRGAFF. The full variable domain, rest sourced from reference TRBV18 and TRBJ1-1, is NAGVMQNPRHLVRRRGQEARLRCSPMKGHSHVYWYRQLPEEGLKFMVYLQKENIIDESGMPKERFSAEFPKEGPSILRIQQVVRGDSAAYFCASSPPGTGPGRGAFFGQGTRLTVV.

V usage is TRBV18 and J usage is TRBJ1-3, with a tentative D call TRBD1 (5 bases). Between the trimmed V and J ends, which lost 0 bases and 0 bases, there was a span of 15 bases. Per the germline V gene, CDR1 is KGHSH and CDR2 is LQKENI. CDR3 length equals 18 residues. The CDR3 spells CASSPPLRGPSSGNTIYF. DNA for the CDR3: TGTGCCAGCTCACCACCTTTGCGGGGCCCTAGCTCTGGAAACACCATATATTTT. The whole variable domain, filled in from reference TRBV18 and TRBJ1-3, reads NAGVMQNPRHLVRRRGQEARLRCSPMKGHSHVYWYRQLPEEGLKFMVYLQKENIIDESGMPKERFSAEFPKEGPSILRIQQVVRGDSAAYFCASSPPLRGPSSGNTIYFGEGSWLTVV.

The chain employs TRBV6-5 and TRBJ2-3; perhaps TRBD1 as D (6 bases). The V gene's germline CDR1 is MNHEY and CDR2 SVGAGI. V gave up 4 bases and J gave up 3 bases, with 14 bases separating them. The CDR3 runs to 15 residues. The CDR3 reads CASSWAGEGTDTQYF. The CDR3 DNA sequence: TGTGCCAGCAGTTGGGCAGGGGAAGGAACAGATACGCAGTATTTT.

This chain joins TRBV20-1 and TRBJ1-2; D is ambiguous. The germline CDR1 and CDR2 sequences are DFQATT and SNEGSKA (reference sequence). The CDR3 totals 11 residues. V dropped 6 bases and J dropped 6 bases, with 11 bases sitting between them. Here the CDR3 DNA reads TGCAGTGCGTGGACTGGGGATGGCTACACCTTC. This codes for CSAWTGDGYTF.

The chain uses TRBV29-1 and TRBJ2-7; 9 bases match TRBD1. The V segment lost 0 bases and the J segment 7 bases; nucleotides outside the gene matches: 4. CDR1 and CDR2 (germline): SQVTM, ANQGSEA. The CDR3 extends over 13 amino acids. CDR3 sequence reads: CSVEEQGAREQYF. The CDR3 nucleotides read TGCAGCGTTGAAGAACAGGGGGCTCGGGAGCAGTACTTC.

V is TRBV7-2 and J is TRBJ2-5, with 8 bases identical to TRBD2. Germline V lookup: CDR1 SGHTA, CDR2 FQGNSA. Unmatched junction bases numbered 7, after V lost 4 bases and J lost 9 bases. The CDR3 loop spans 13 amino acids. The CDR3 nucleotides are TGTGCCAGCAGCTCGAGCGGGGGCGAGTCCCAGTACTTC. Protein: CASSSSGGESQYF. Full variable domain (remainder filled in from reference TRBV7-2 and TRBJ2-5): GAGVSQSPSNKVTEKGKDVELRCDPISGHTALYWYRQSLGQGLEFLIYFQGNSAPDKSGLPSDRFSAERTGGSVSTLTIQRTQQEDSAVYLCASSSSGGESQYFGPGTRLLVL.

The chain uses TRBV7-9 and TRBJ1-5, with a tentative D call TRBD1 (5 bases). The CDR3 spans 14 residues. Germline values: CDR1 SEHNR, CDR2 FQNEAQ (reference sequence). V gave up 3 bases and J gave up 4 bases, with 10 bases separating them. CDR3 bases: TGTGCCAGCAGCTTGGACGGACAAAATCAGCCCCAGCATTTT. It encodes CASSLDGQNQPQHF.

This rearrangement joins TRBV6-2 or TRBV6-3 to TRBJ2-5, with D hard to call. The V gene's germline CDR1 is MNHEY and CDR2 SVGEGT. V lost 5 bases and J 5 bases, leaving 9 bases between the germline ends. The CDR3 covers 12 residues. The CDR3 DNA reads TGTGCCAGCAGTACAGCCGAGGAGACCCAGTACTTC. Translating gives CASSTAEETQYF.

The rearrangement joins TRBV4-2 to TRBJ1-2; 7 nucleotides agree with TRBD1. The ends lost 0 bases at V and 8 bases at J; junction bases unmatched: 6. This CDR3 is built from 14 residues. Germline V gene sequence: CDR1 LGHNA, CDR2 YNFKEQ. CDR3 region: CASSQESTGTGYTF. For the CDR3, the DNA is TGTGCCAGCAGCCAAGAATCGACAGGGACAGGCTACACCTTC.

The rearrangement uses TRBV28 and TRBJ2-7, with D possibly matching TRBD1 (5 bases). The CDR3 has 14 amino acids. The germline gives CDR1 MDHEN, CDR2 SYDVKM. The ends were cut back, 6 bases at V and 0 bases at J, with 12 bases in the middle. CDR3 region: CASRMTVLSYEQYF. DNA for the CDR3: TGTGCCAGCAGAATGACAGTTCTCTCCTACGAGCAGTACTTC.

J is TRBJ1-5 and V is TRBV9; D perhaps matches TRBD1 (6 bases). V lost 7 bases and J 3 bases, leaving 11 bases between the germline ends. CDR3 length: 13 amino acids. Looked up from germline, CDR1 is SGDLS and CDR2 is YYNGEE. The CDR3 DNA sequence: TGTGCCAGCGCCCGGGACAACAATCAGCCCCAGCATTTT. The encoded protein is CASARDNNQPQHF.

CDR3 residues: CASLRAPQETQYF. CDR3 bases: TGTGCCAGCCTCAGGGCCCCTCAAGAGACCCAGTACTTC. This rearrangement joins TRBV5-5 to TRBJ2-5, with D perhaps TRBD1 (5 bases). This CDR3 is built from 13 residues. Germline V gives CDR1 SGHKS, CDR2 YYEKEE (reference sequence). The ends were cut back, 7 bases at V and 2 bases at J, with 12 bases in the middle.